These 31 T cell receptor beta chains share one sample of origin, sequenced in a study of OX40 agonist ivuxolimab in advanced cancers. Profiling relied on immunoSEQ multiplex PCR, and the TCRdb table lists in-frame clones only, not all of them. Here the sample spans about 35,000 clones, 65% to 85% being singletons. The specimen was CD4+ or CD8+ T cells sorted from blood, collected in a trial of the OX40 agonist ivuxolimab. These receptors were taken from an adult with an advanced solid tumor such as melanoma, head and neck, liver or kidney cancer.

V usage is TRBV7-9 and J usage is TRBJ2-7; D is unclear. The CDR3 contains 13 residues. V lost 4 bases, J lost 6 bases, and 13 bases lay in between. In germline, CDR1 is SEHNR, CDR2 FQNEAQ (reference sequence). CDR3 protein: CASSSGRLGEQYF. Here the CDR3 DNA reads TGTGCCAGCAGCTCCGGGCGCTTGGGCGAGCAGTACTTC.

The CDR3 DNA reads TGCGCCAGCAGCCAAGATTTCCAGCGGGGCAGGAATGAGCAGTTCTTC. Its translation is CASSQDFQRGRNEQFF. J is TRBJ2-1 and V is TRBV4-3, with TRBD2 matching over 7 bases. CDR1 and CDR2 from the germline V gene are LGHNA and YSLEER. The CDR3 spans 16 residues. With 0 bases clipped from V and 7 bases from J, the junction kept 9 bases outside the gene matches.

This sequence joins TRBV6-6 and TRBJ2-7, with TRBD2 identical over 13 bases. The J segment lost 7 bases and the V segment lost 6 bases, leaving 12 bases of the junction unmatched. There are 16 residues in the CDR3. The germline CDR1 and CDR2 sequences are MNHNY and SVGAGI (reference sequence). DNA for the CDR3: TGTGCCAGCAGGGAGACTAGCGGGAGGCTAAGTGGGGAGCAGTACTTC. It encodes CASRETSGRLSGEQYF.

The chain employs TRBV13 and TRBJ1-4; D ambiguous. The CDR3 contains 15 residues. Germline CDR1 PRHDT, CDR2 FYEKMQ (reference sequence). The germline V and J ends were trimmed by 5 bases and 5 bases, with 15 bases remaining between them. CDR3 residues: CASSTWTGENEKLFF. CDR3 coding DNA: TGTGCCAGCAGCACGTGGACTGGGGAGAATGAAAAACTGTTTTTT.

The chain combines TRBV6-1 with TRBJ1-1; D perhaps matches TRBD1 (5 bases). Looked up from germline, CDR1 is MNHNS and CDR2 is SASEGT. The CDR3 runs 12 residues. V lost 6 bases and J 3 bases, leaving 8 bases between the germline ends. The CDR3 region has the DNA TGTGCCAGCAGCGGGGGTTACACTGAAGCTTTCTTT. Its translation is CASSGGYTEAFF.

About this clone itself: Other DNA variants within this sample encode the same CDR3. The J gene is TRBJ1-1, the V gene TRBV18; D might be TRBD1 (5 bases). V was pared by 2 bases and J by 5 bases, with 12 bases between. The CDR3 totals 14 residues. Germline loops: CDR1 KGHSH, CDR2 LQKENI. The CDR3 DNA is TGTGCCAGCTCACCAGGTCGGGGCGGGACTGAAGCTTTCTTT. It encodes CASSPGRGGTEAFF.

In its sample, this clone was seen once. The V call is TRBV7-3, the J call TRBJ2-2; D tentatively fits TRBD1 or TRBD2 (5 bases each). V lost 5 bases and J 7 bases, leaving 14 bases between the germline ends. The CDR3 runs 14 residues. Germline V CDR1 and CDR2: SGHTA, FQGTGA. DNA for the CDR3: TGTGCCAGCAGCGGGACCCCACACGGCGGGGAGCTGTTTTTT. Encoded protein: CASSGTPHGGELFF.

The chain carries TRBV11-3 and TRBJ2-1; 11 bases are a match to TRBD2. Germline V lookup: CDR1 SGHNT, CDR2 YENEEA. This CDR3 contains 18 residues. The junction had 16 bases not matched to a gene; V was cut back by 1 base and J by 11 bases. CDR3 DNA sequence: TGTGCCAGCAGCTTAGCCCTCTCTAGCGGGGGGCCTACCCAGCAGCAGTTCTTC. Amino acids: CASSLALSSGGPTQQQFF.

This chain connects TRBV25-1 to TRBJ2-2, with D perhaps matching TRBD2 (5 bases). The CDR3 covers 17 residues. Looked up from germline, CDR1 is MGHDK and CDR2 is SYGVNS. The ends were cut back, 3 bases at V and 2 bases at J, with 16 bases in the middle. The DNA for the CDR3 is TGTGCCAGCAGTGACGTACCCACTAGATCAAACACCGGGGAGCTGTTTTTT. It encodes CASSDVPTRSNTGELFF.

This clone ranks as medium-sized. This CDR3 is CASGLREPQHF. The CDR3 nucleotides read TGTGCCAGCGGGTTAAGGGAGCCCCAGCATTTT. V usage is TRBV7-8 and J usage is TRBJ1-5, with D hard to call. V lost 8 bases and J 8 bases, leaving 10 bases between the germline ends. The CDR3 runs to 11 residues. Germline lookup yields CDR1 SGHVS and CDR2 FQNEAQ.

The chain couples TRBV4-3 to TRBJ1-2; the D gene is possibly TRBD1 (5 bases). This CDR3 has 12 residues. The germline CDR1 and CDR2 sequences are LGHNA and YSLEER. V was clipped by 5 bases and J by 5 bases, with 9 bases between them. The CDR3 protein is CASSDRGYGYTF. CDR3 DNA: TGCGCCAGCAGCGATAGGGGTTATGGCTACACCTTC.

The chain links TRBV11-2 to TRBJ2-3; 10 nucleotides line up with TRBD1. J gave up 5 bases and V 5 bases, and 10 bases lay outside the gene matches. Germline assignment: CDR1 SGHAT and CDR2 FQNNGV. This CDR3 spans 16 amino acids. CDR3 sequence: CASSLNLGDRGDTQYF. CDR3 sequence (DNA): TGTGCCAGCAGCCTTAACTTGGGGGACAGGGGAGATACGCAGTATTTT.

The J gene is TRBJ1-6, the V gene TRBV11-2, with D perhaps TRBD1 (6 bases). V was pared by 1 base and J by 4 bases, with 17 bases between. The germline V gene has CDR1 SGHAT and CDR2 FQNNGV. The CDR3 has 18 amino acids. Written as DNA, the CDR3 is TGTGCCAGCAGCTTAGTTGGGCTCAGGGGCTCATATAATTCACCCCTCCACTTT. The encoded protein is CASSLVGLRGSYNSPLHF.

This clone was seen at least ten times. V usage is TRBV29-1 and J usage is TRBJ1-2; D may be TRBD1 (6 bases). This CDR3 is built from 13 residues. Looked up from germline, CDR1 is SQVTM and CDR2 is ANQGSEA. The V end lost 3 bases, the J end lost 0 bases, and 8 bases lay between the germline ends. In DNA form, the CDR3 reads TGCAGCGTTGAGACAGGATCTAACTATGGCTACACCTTC. This sequence encodes CSVETGSNYGYTF.

The chain links TRBV5-4 to TRBJ2-7; D not resolved. Deletions cut 6 bases from V and 3 bases from J, with 13 bases between. The CDR3 is 13 amino acids. CDR1 SGHNT and CDR2 YYREEE come from the germline V gene (reference sequence). In DNA, the CDR3 is TGTGCCAGCACCCCGACTGTGGGCTACGAGCAGTACTTC. Protein product: CASTPTVGYEQYF. The whole variable domain, remainder taken from reference TRBV5-4 and TRBJ2-7, is ETGVTQSPTHLIKTRGQQVTLRCSSQSGHNTVSWYQQALGQGPQFIFQYYREEENGRGNFPPRFSGLQFPNYSSELNVNALELDDSALYLCASTPTVGYEQYFGPGTRLTVT.

This chain links TRBV28 with TRBJ1-1; no definite D call. Germline values: CDR1 MDHEN, CDR2 SYDVKM. This CDR3 is built from 14 residues. Trimming removed 8 bases from V and 3 bases from J, with 16 bases in between. For the CDR3, the DNA is TGTGCCAGCGCTCTAGAGCAGTCCTACACTGAAGCTTTCTTT. Translation: CASALEQSYTEAFF. Full variable domain (outside the CDR3, taken from reference TRBV28 and TRBJ1-1): DVKVTQSSRYLVKRTGEKVFLECVQDMDHENMFWYRQDPGLGLRLIYFSYDVKMKEKGDIPEGYSVSREKKERFSLILESASTNQTSMYLCASALEQSYTEAFFGQGTRLTVV.

The chain combines TRBV7-9 with TRBJ2-7; D perhaps matches TRBD1 (7 bases). V was clipped by 5 bases and J by 0 bases, with 17 bases between them. The CDR3 totals 16 residues. Looked up from germline, CDR1 is SEHNR and CDR2 is FQNEAQ (reference sequence). This chain's CDR3 is CASSVNLRDSSYEQYF. DNA of the CDR3: TGTGCCAGCAGCGTCAATTTGCGGGACAGCTCCTACGAGCAGTACTTC. Full variable domain (rest looked up from reference TRBV7-9 and TRBJ2-7): DTGVSQNPRHKITKRGQNVTFRCDPISEHNRLYWYRQTLGQGPEFLTYFQNEAQLEKSRLLSDRFSAERPKGSFSTLEIQRTEQGDSAMYLCASSVNLRDSSYEQYFGPGTRLTVT.

V gene TRBV28 combines with J gene TRBJ1-2; D might be TRBD1 (5 bases). Germline V gene data show CDR1 as MDHEN and CDR2 as SYDVKM. V lost 0 bases to trimming and J lost 8 bases, with 7 bases between them. This CDR3 is 12 amino acids long. CDR3 amino acids: CASSLWAGGYTF. CDR3 bases: TGTGCCAGCAGTTTATGGGCAGGGGGCTACACCTTC.

This CDR3 reads CASSSRASGGTDTQYF. The CDR3 nucleotides are TGTGCCAGTAGCTCCAGGGCTAGCGGAGGGACAGATACGCAGTATTTT. V usage is TRBV19 and J usage is TRBJ2-3; TRBD2 agrees at 7 bases. The CDR3 runs 16 residues. After removal of 6 bases from V and 3 bases from J, the junction contained 12 bases not matched to a gene. Per germline, CDR1 LNHDA and CDR2 SQIVND (reference sequence).

The rearrangement links TRBV6-1 to TRBJ2-7; TRBD1 might be the D (6 bases). The V end was cut by 3 bases, the J end by 3 bases, with 9 bases between. CDR3 length: 13 residues. Germline V gives CDR1 MNHNS, CDR2 SASEGT. CDR3 nucleotides: TGTGCCAGCAGTGAGACAGGATACTACGAGCAGTACTTC. Its protein product is CASSETGYYEQYF.

This rearrangement joins TRBV6-1 to TRBJ1-1; D gene uncertain. The CDR3 consists of 10 residues. Trimming shortened V by 3 bases and J by 12 bases, and 8 bases separated the two germline ends. The germline V gene encodes CDR1 MNHNS and CDR2 SASEGT. CDR3 in DNA: TGTGCCAGCAGTGATACGGCGACTTTCTTT. Translation gives CASSDTATFF.

The J gene is TRBJ2-7, the V gene TRBV21-1. TRBV21-1 is annotated as a pseudogene. The CDR3 sequence is 16 residues long. CDR3 sequence reads: CASTLAPAWGNYEQYF. The DNA for the CDR3 is TGTGCCAGCACCCTGGCCCCCGCGTGGGGAAACTACGAGCAGTACTTC.

This chain joins TRBV27 and TRBJ2-2; 9 positions match TRBD2. V lost 8 bases and J lost 3; bases outside the gene matches: 7. CDR3 length equals 15 residues. From germline, CDR1 is MNHEY and CDR2 SMNVEV (reference sequence). The CDR3 DNA is TGTGCCAGCGGCTTTATAGCGGGAGACACCGGGGAGCTGTTTTTT. Amino acid sequence: CASGFIAGDTGELFF.

The CDR3 loop is CASSLLREGLNEQFF. The DNA for the CDR3 is TGTGCCAGCAGTTTACTGCGGGAGGGCCTGAATGAGCAGTTCTTC. V is TRBV27 and J is TRBJ2-1, with 9 nucleotides matching TRBD2. Germline V gene data show CDR1 as MNHEY and CDR2 as SMNVEV (reference sequence). The CDR3 covers 15 residues. The ends lost 2 bases at V and 7 bases at J; junction bases unmatched: 6.

The count of this clone is one. This rearrangement joins TRBV2 to TRBJ1-1, with D perhaps TRBD1 (6 bases). CDR1 SNHLY and CDR2 FYNNEI come from the germline V gene. The CDR3 totals 14 residues. Trimming removed 5 bases from V and 4 bases from J, with 14 bases in between. The CDR3 coding sequence is TGTGCCAGCAGTTCCCGGGACATGATCACTGAAGCTTTCTTT. It is translated as CASSSRDMITEAFF.

This sequence joins TRBV23-1 and TRBJ2-5; perhaps TRBD2 as D (5 bases). TRBV23-1 is identified as an open reading frame with a role that is uncertain. This CDR3 region has 14 residues. Trimming pared 1 base from V and 6 bases from J, leaving 12 bases between. Here the CDR3 DNA reads TGCGCCAGCAGTCAATTGGGGTCGGGGAAGACCCAGTACTTC. This sequence encodes CASSQLGSGKTQYF.

The rearrangement uses TRBV4-1 and TRBJ1-1; D uncertain. CDR3 length: 14 residues. Deletions cut 0 bases from V and 5 bases from J, with 10 bases between. Germline V gene sequence: CDR1 MGHRA, CDR2 YSYEKL. The CDR3 DNA follows: TGCGCCAGCAGCCAAGATCTTGGGCAGACTGAAGCTTTCTTT. Encoded protein: CASSQDLGQTEAFF.

This clone was detected a few times. The CDR3 coding sequence is TGTGCCAGCAGTACAGCGGGAGACTCCTACAATGAGCAGTTCTTC. It encodes CASSTAGDSYNEQFF. The chain links TRBV6-1 to TRBJ2-1, with 8 positions matching TRBD2. The CDR3 contains 15 residues. Trimming at V came to 5 bases and at J to 0 bases, leaving 3 bases not matched to a gene. Germline loops: CDR1 MNHNS, CDR2 SASEGT.

The chain uses TRBV19 and TRBJ2-1; D unclear. Germline CDR1 reads LNHDA; CDR2 reads SQIVND (reference sequence). CDR3 length equals 12 residues. The V and J ends lost 6 bases and 6 bases respectively, with 9 bases between them. The CDR3 DNA reads TGTGCCAGTAGCTACGGAGCCAATGAGCAGTTCTTC. Translated, it gives CASSYGANEQFF.

This chain joins TRBV2 and TRBJ2-7, with D hard to call. The germline CDR1 and CDR2 sequences are SNHLY and FYNNEI. The CDR3 has 13 amino acids. V lost 3 bases, J lost 0 bases, and 6 bases lay in between. The CDR3 spells CASSDRSSYEQYF. In DNA, the CDR3 is TGTGCCAGCAGTGATCGCTCCTCCTACGAGCAGTACTTC.

This chain connects TRBV6-5 to TRBJ1-1; unclear D gene. This CDR3 spans 13 amino acids. Germline values: CDR1 MNHEY, CDR2 SVGAGI. V was shortened by 4 bases and J by 3 bases, with 9 bases between the two germline ends. CDR3 amino acids: CASSWRTDTEAFF. DNA for the CDR3: TGTGCCAGCAGTTGGAGGACCGACACTGAAGCTTTCTTT.